The 17 T cell receptor beta chains listed next were all sequenced from one sample in a study of CD8 T cells in Susac syndrome. Reverse transcription of roughly 0.5 to 1 ug RNA was carried out with random hexamers. One entry per CDR3 protein results from TCRdb running MiXCR on the immunoSEQ multiplex PCR reads. The sample holds some 400,000 distinct CDR3 sequences, around 85% seen once. The material sequenced was CD8+ T cells from PBMCs. These receptors were taken from a human donor with multiple sclerosis.

This clonotype is a singleton in its sample. V is TRBV18 and J is TRBJ1-2; 7 nucleotides line up with TRBD1. V gave up 0 bases and J gave up 0 bases; unmatched junction bases: 4. The CDR3 contains 16 residues. From germline, CDR1 is KGHSH and CDR2 LQKENI. The CDR3 is CASSPPGQNANYGYTF. DNA of the CDR3: TGTGCCAGCTCACCACCGGGACAGAACGCTAACTATGGCTACACCTTC. The variable domain in full, completed from reference TRBV18 and TRBJ1-2, reads NAGVMQNPRHLVRRRGQEARLRCSPMKGHSHVYWYRQLPEEGLKFMVYLQKENIIDESGMPKERFSAEFPKEGPSILRIQQVVRGDSAAYFCASSPPGQNANYGYTFGSGTRLTVV.

The chain links TRBV19 to TRBJ2-7; TRBD2 agrees at 8 bases. Trimming took 5 bases from V and 5 from J; bases not matched to a gene: 11. Germline CDR1 is LNHDA and CDR2 is SQIVND (reference sequence). The CDR3 has 15 amino acids. CDR3 sequence reads: CASSVAGLEIHEQYF. The CDR3 DNA follows: TGTGCCAGTAGTGTAGCGGGACTAGAGATCCACGAGCAGTACTTC. The variable domain in full, with the rest retrieved from reference TRBV19 and TRBJ2-7, is DGGITQSPKYLFRKEGQNVTLSCEQNLNHDAMYWYRQDPGQGLRLIYYSQIVNDFQKGDIAEGYSVSREKKESFPLTVTSAQKNPTAFYLCASSVAGLEIHEQYFGPGTRLTVT.

Only a few counts were recorded for this clonotype. The rearrangement joins TRBV6-1 to TRBJ2-3; D uncertain. Germline V gene sequence: CDR1 MNHNS, CDR2 SASEGT. V lost 2 bases, J lost 9 bases, and 6 bases lay in between. The CDR3 contains 11 residues. The CDR3 loop is CASSELATQYF. CDR3 nucleotide sequence: TGTGCCAGCAGTGAACTTGCGACGCAGTATTTT.

This clonotype has just one count. V gene TRBV10-3 combines with J gene TRBJ2-1, with 7 nucleotides matching TRBD1. Per the germline V gene, CDR1 is ENHRY and CDR2 is SYGVKD. Unmatched junction bases numbered 5, after V lost 5 bases and J lost 4 bases. The CDR3 extends over 14 amino acids. The CDR3 region is CAISQGDSYNEQFF. CDR3 nucleotide sequence: TGTGCCATCAGTCAAGGGGACAGTTACAATGAGCAGTTCTTC.

The chain is built from TRBV4-1 and TRBJ2-7; no clear D. Trimming left V 0 bases short and J 0 bases short, with 9 bases between. Germline V gives CDR1 MGHRA, CDR2 YSYEKL. This CDR3 has 15 amino acids. CDR3 nucleotide sequence: TGCGCCAGCAGCCAAGAGTACGGCACCTCCTACGAGCAGTACTTC. Protein sequence: CASSQEYGTSYEQYF.

The gene calls are TRBV19 and TRBJ2-1, with a weak D call TRBD2 (6 bases). This CDR3 region has 14 residues. Germline values: CDR1 LNHDA, CDR2 SQIVND (reference sequence). With 5 bases removed from V and 1 base from J, the gap between germline ends came to 9 bases. The DNA for the CDR3 is TGTGCCAGTAGTGTTCGGGGGTCCTACAATGAGCAGTTCTTC. It encodes CASSVRGSYNEQFF.

The table lists this clonotype with a few counts. The chain is built from TRBV27 and TRBJ2-7; D is ambiguous. In germline, CDR1 is MNHEY, CDR2 SMNVEV (reference sequence). This CDR3 contains 13 residues. Trimming removed 2 bases from V and 4 bases from J, with 9 bases in between. The CDR3 reads CASSLGRMYEQYF. CDR3 coding DNA: TGTGCCAGCAGTTTAGGGCGGATGTACGAGCAGTACTTC.

This clonotype was recorded only once. This chain joins TRBV5-1 and TRBJ2-2, with 7 bases identical to TRBD2. Germline CDR1 reads SGHRS; CDR2 reads YFSETQ. Germline trimming cut 4 bases from V and 3 bases from J; bases unmatched to any gene: 6. The CDR3 is made up of 15 amino acids. This chain's CDR3 is CASSPGLGHTGELFF. The CDR3 nucleotides are TGCGCCAGCAGCCCCGGACTAGGCCACACCGGGGAGCTGTTTTTT.

V usage is TRBV3-1 and J usage is TRBJ1-6, with unresolved D. CDR3 length: 17 residues. Germline V gene lookup returns CDR1 LGHDT and CDR2 YNNKEL (reference sequence). V shed 1 base and J shed 7 bases, with 17 bases lying between them. The CDR3 DNA reads as TGTGCCAGCAGCCAAGGGGTAGACCTAACACCAAATTCACCCCTCCACTTT. Encoded protein: CASSQGVDLTPNSPLHF.

This chain connects TRBV4-1 to TRBJ2-7; TRBD2 is a possible D gene (6 bases). Deletions cut 1 base from V and 6 bases from J, with 13 bases between. The germline V gene has CDR1 MGHRA and CDR2 YSYEKL. The CDR3 runs 14 residues. The CDR3 bases are TGCGCCAGCAGCCAAGTGGGCAGACTAGGCGAGCAGTACTTC. Encoded protein: CASSQVGRLGEQYF.

The rearrangement links TRBV29-1 to TRBJ2-7; D is unclear. Germline V gene sequence: CDR1 SQVTM, CDR2 ANQGSEA. The V gene lost 4 bases and the J gene lost 4 bases, with 14 bases spanning the gap. This CDR3 has 13 amino acids. DNA for the CDR3: TGCAGCGTTGTACTGTCATACGCGTACGAGCAGTACTTC. Residues: CSVVLSYAYEQYF.

The chain recombines TRBV2 with TRBJ2-7; a weak D match, TRBD1 (6 bases). V was trimmed by 9 bases and J by 0 bases, leaving 12 bases between them. There are 13 residues in the CDR3. The germline gives CDR1 SNHLY, CDR2 FYNNEI. This chain's CDR3 is CASMDRSSYEQYF. In nucleotides, the CDR3 is TGTGCCAGTATGGACAGAAGCTCCTACGAGCAGTACTTC.

J is TRBJ1-1 and V is TRBV4-1; D call uncertain. The CDR3 has 15 amino acids. Germline lookup yields CDR1 MGHRA and CDR2 YSYEKL. Trimming removed 3 bases at V and 1 base at J, with 12 bases between. DNA for the CDR3: TGCGCCAGCAGCCAGAAAAGGGTGGAGAACACTGAAGCTTTCTTT. It is translated as CASSQKRVENTEAFF.

The V and J genes are TRBV3-1 and TRBJ2-1; D might be TRBD1 (6 bases). CDR1 and CDR2 (germline): LGHDT, YNNKEL (reference sequence). The CDR3 is made up of 15 amino acids. Trimming pared 4 bases from V and 6 bases from J, leaving 16 bases between. CDR3: CASSPRDNVGNEQFF. CDR3 DNA: TGTGCCAGCAGCCCTCGGGACAACGTCGGCAATGAGCAGTTCTTC.

This chain connects TRBV28 to TRBJ2-7, with 8 bases that match TRBD2. The length of the CDR3 is 16 residues. Germline CDR1 is MDHEN and CDR2 is SYDVKM. The V segment lost 3 bases and the J segment 1 base; nucleotides outside the gene matches: 8. The CDR3: CASSFPATSGSYEQYF. The CDR3 DNA is TGTGCCAGCAGTTTCCCAGCCACTAGCGGATCCTACGAGCAGTACTTC.

This clonotype was counted between two and nine times. The chain links TRBV7-2 to TRBJ2-1; no definite D call. Trimming pared 1 base from V and 7 bases from J, leaving 14 bases between. The CDR3 is made up of 15 amino acids. Germline-derived CDR1 and CDR2 are SGHTA and FQGNSA. CDR3 in DNA: TGTGCCAGCAGCTTAGTGTGGGCTAGTGGTAATGAGCAGTTCTTC. As protein: CASSLVWASGNEQFF.

This chain links TRBV27 with TRBJ2-5; 8 positions match TRBD1. This CDR3 region has 15 residues. Germline trimming cut 2 bases from V and 5 bases from J; bases unmatched to any gene: 7. Per germline, CDR1 MNHEY and CDR2 SMNVEV (reference sequence). This chain's CDR3 is CASSLGARGLETQYF. For the CDR3, the DNA is TGTGCCAGCAGTTTAGGGGCCAGGGGGCTGGAGACCCAGTACTTC.